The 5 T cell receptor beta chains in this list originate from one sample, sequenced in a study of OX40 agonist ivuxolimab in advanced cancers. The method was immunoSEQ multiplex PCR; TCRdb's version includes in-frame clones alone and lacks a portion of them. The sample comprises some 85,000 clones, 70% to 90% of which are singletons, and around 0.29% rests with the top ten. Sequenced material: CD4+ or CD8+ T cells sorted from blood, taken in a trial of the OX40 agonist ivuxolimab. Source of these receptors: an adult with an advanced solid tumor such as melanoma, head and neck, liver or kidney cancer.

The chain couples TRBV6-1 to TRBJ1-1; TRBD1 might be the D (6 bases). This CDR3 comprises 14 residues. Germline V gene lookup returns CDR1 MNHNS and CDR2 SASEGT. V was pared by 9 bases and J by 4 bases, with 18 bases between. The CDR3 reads CASGTGNPATEAFF. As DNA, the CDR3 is TGTGCCAGTGGTACAGGGAATCCAGCCACTGAAGCTTTCTTT.

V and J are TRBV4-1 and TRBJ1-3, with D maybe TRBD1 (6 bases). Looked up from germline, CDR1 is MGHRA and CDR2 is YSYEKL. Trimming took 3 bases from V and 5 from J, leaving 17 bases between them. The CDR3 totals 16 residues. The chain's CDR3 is CASSQTHGQTRNTIYF. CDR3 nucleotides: TGCGCCAGCAGCCAGACGCACGGACAGACGCGAAACACCATATATTTT.

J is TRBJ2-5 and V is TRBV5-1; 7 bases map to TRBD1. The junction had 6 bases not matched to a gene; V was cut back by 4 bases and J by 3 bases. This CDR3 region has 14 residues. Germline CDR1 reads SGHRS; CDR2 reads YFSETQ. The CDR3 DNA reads TGCGCCAGCAGCATAGGACAGGTCAAAGAGACCCAGTACTTC. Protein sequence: CASSIGQVKETQYF. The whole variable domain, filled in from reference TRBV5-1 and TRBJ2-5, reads KAGVTQTPRYLIKTRGQQVTLSCSPISGHRSVSWYQQTPGQGLQFLFEYFSETQRNKGNFPGRFSGRQFSNSRSEMNVSTLELGDSALYLCASSIGQVKETQYFGPGTRLLVL.

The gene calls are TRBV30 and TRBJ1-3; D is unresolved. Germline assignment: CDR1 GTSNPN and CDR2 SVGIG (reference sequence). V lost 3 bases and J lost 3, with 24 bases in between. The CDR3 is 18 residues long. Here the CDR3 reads CAWSSQRTLTNYGNTIYF. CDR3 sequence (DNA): TGTGCCTGGAGCTCCCAGAGGACCCTAACTAATTATGGAAACACCATATATTTT.

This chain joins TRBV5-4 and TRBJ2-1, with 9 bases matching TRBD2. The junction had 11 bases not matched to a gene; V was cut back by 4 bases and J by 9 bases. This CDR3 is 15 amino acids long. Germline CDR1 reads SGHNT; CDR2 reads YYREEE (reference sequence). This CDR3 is CASSATGLAWGEQFF. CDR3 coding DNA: TGTGCCAGCAGCGCAACGGGACTAGCTTGGGGTGAGCAGTTCTTC.